Described below is a single TCR beta chain sequence and its context. Its antigen is currently unknown. Amplification used 60 Vbeta primers and 13 Jbeta primers. Generated by immunoSEQ multiplex PCR, the TCRdb table keeps only in-frame clones and is missing some. The table has over 110,000 clones, about four fifths seen once. Germline CDR1 MGHRA, CDR2 YSYEKL. This CDR3 has 17 residues. Trimming took off 1 base at V and 7 bases at J, with 20 bases between the two ends. This record belongs to a study of cytomegalovirus exposure and HLA in healthy donors. General study findings and limits: Segments of the TCR beta V type were, in most cases, productive about 87% or about 30% of the time in an earlier analysis. Because they were indistinguishable, some V segments, including TRBV6-2 and TRBV6-3, were excluded.

Sequenced sample: PBMCs. The rearrangement joins TRBV4-1 to TRBJ1-5, with D tentatively TRBD1 (6 bases). This TCR was sampled from a male donor in good health and CMV-seronegative. The CDR3 bases are TGCGCCAGCAGCCAAGTTTTCTCCAGGGGACCAGGGCAGCCCCAGCATTTT. It codes for CASSQVFSRGPGQPQHF.